The clone carrying this T cell receptor (beta chain) was seen a single time. Germline CDR1 and CDR2: SGHAT and FQNNGV. The V segment lost 5 bases and the J segment 2 bases; nucleotides outside the gene matches: 10. This CDR3 has 17 residues. These data belong to a study of T cell responses to AZD1222 COVID-19 vaccine. This table comes from immunoSEQ multiplex PCR, and its TCRdb copy is limited to in-frame clones, with some not included. The sample consists of 150,000 to 200,000 clones, around 94% of them appearing once. The chain uses TRBV11-2 and TRBJ2-4, with TRBD1 matching over 9 bases. Source: peripheral blood, taken on day 0 of AZD1222 vaccination. This TCR was recovered from an adult in good health. CDR3 bases: TGTGCCAGCAGCCCCACCGGGACAGGGAAAACCAAAAACATTCAGTACTTC. Its translation is CASSPTGTGKTKNIQYF.